Below, 26 T cell receptor beta chains from the same sample are listed, as sequenced in a study of blood T cells in healthy people across ages (dated by TCRdb to about 2015). Library preparation was by 5' RACE. The data were produced on an Illumina HiSeq 2500. A second PCR of roughly 7 to 11 cycles was performed with a sample-barcoded 5' primer and a J-beta primer mix. The public reads were quality trimmed at Q25 with fastp and then assembled into clones with MiXCR by TCRdb, keeping productive beta chains. CDR3 protein sequences are deduplicated, and each keeps its most common genes and DNA. The sample contains about 1 million distinct CDR3 sequences, 40% to 50% of them found a single time. The ten largest clones take up 15% to 20% of the sample. Sequenced sample: blood. The source is a woman aged 55-69 years in good health.

The chain couples TRBV29-1 to TRBJ2-1; possible D gene TRBD2, 6 bases. Trimming removed 7 bases from V and 4 bases from J, with 17 bases in between. The CDR3 totals 14 residues. Germline values: CDR1 SQVTM, CDR2 ANQGSEA. The CDR3 sequence: CSAAFGGGYNEQFF. CDR3 DNA: TGCAGCGCCGCCTTCGGGGGAGGTTACAATGAGCAGTTCTTC.

The J gene is TRBJ1-2, the V gene TRBV25-1; TRBD1 matches at 9 bases. The CDR3 spans 14 residues. The germline CDR1 and CDR2 sequences are MGHDK and SYGVNS. The trim removed 4 bases at V and 4 bases at J, leaving 4 bases unmatched. The CDR3 loop is CASSGTGGFYGYTF. CDR3 DNA: TGTGCCAGCAGTGGAACAGGGGGCTTCTATGGCTACACCTTC.

This clonotype occurred many times. The rearrangement links TRBV10-3 to TRBJ2-7; D may be TRBD2 (5 bases). V was shortened by 8 bases and J by 1 base, with 9 bases between the two germline ends. Germline values: CDR1 ENHRY, CDR2 SYGVKD. The CDR3 contains 12 residues. The CDR3, as DNA: TGTGCCATCGGTCCGGGGTCCTACGAGCAGTACTTC. It translates to CAIGPGSYEQYF.

This clonotype was found a few times. The genes are TRBV3-1 and TRBJ2-5; D not resolved. CDR1 and CDR2 from the germline V gene are LGHDT and YNNKEL (reference sequence). The CDR3 runs to 12 residues. Trimming stripped 6 bases from V and 4 bases from J, with 9 bases between. For the CDR3, the DNA is TGTGCCAGCAGGGCCCTTGGAGAGACCCAGTACTTC. The encoded protein is CASRALGETQYF.

This clonotype was counted between two and nine times. V and J are TRBV20-1 and TRBJ2-7; a possible D gene is TRBD2 (5 bases). The CDR3 sequence is 13 residues long. V was clipped by 1 base and J by 3 bases, with 10 bases between them. Germline V gives CDR1 DFQATT, CDR2 SNEGSKA (reference sequence). The CDR3 loop reads CSARVVAGYEQYF. As DNA, the CDR3 is TGCAGTGCTAGAGTAGTGGCGGGCTACGAGCAGTACTTC.

The chain couples TRBV12-3 or TRBV12-4 to TRBJ1-2, with D uncertain. The CDR3 extends over 12 amino acids. V shed 6 bases and J shed 4 bases, with 9 bases lying between them. The CDR3: CASSVGFYGYTF. The CDR3 nucleotides read TGTGCCAGCAGCGTAGGTTTCTATGGCTACACCTTC.

This clonotype was recorded once. The V and J genes are TRBV7-9 and TRBJ2-1, with TRBD2 matching 7 bases. The CDR3 spans 15 residues. The V gene end was trimmed by 5 bases and the J gene end by 5 bases; junction bases not matched to a gene: 9. From germline, CDR1 is SEHNR and CDR2 FQNEAQ (reference sequence). CDR3 loop: CASSAHLAANNEQFF. Written as DNA, the CDR3 is TGTGCCAGCAGCGCCCATCTAGCGGCGAACAATGAGCAGTTCTTC. Based on the CDR3 plus reference TRBV7-9 and TRBJ2-1, the full variable domain is DTGVSQNPRHKITKRGQNVTFRCDPISEHNRLYWYRQTLGQGPEFLTYFQNEAQLEKSRLLSDRFSAERPKGSFSTLEIQRTEQGDSAMYLCASSAHLAANNEQFFGPGTRLTVL.

This chain links TRBV5-8 with TRBJ2-7; either TRBD1 or TRBD2 may supply D (5 bases each). The DNA end lines up better with TRBJ2-5; the J call may be wrong. In germline, CDR1 is SGHTS, CDR2 YDEGEE. This CDR3 region has 16 residues. This CDR3 reads CASSFGTGGHTETQYF. The CDR3, as DNA: TGTGCCAGCAGCTTTGGGACGGGCGGGCATACAGAGACCCAGTACTTC.

This clonotype was counted only a few times. The chain links TRBV7-8 to TRBJ2-7; 9 bases fit TRBD1. The V and J ends lost 9 bases and 2 bases, in that order; junction bases with no gene match: 5. Germline V gene data show CDR1 as SGHVS and CDR2 as FQNEAQ. This CDR3 contains 13 residues. In DNA, the CDR3 is TGTGCCAGTCGGGACAGGGACACCTACGAGCAGTACTTC. Translated, it gives CASRDRDTYEQYF.

The J gene is TRBJ2-2, the V gene TRBV20-1, with D perhaps matching TRBD1 (6 bases). The CDR3 loop spans 14 amino acids. V lost 0 bases and J 1 base, leaving 6 bases between the germline ends. Germline lookup yields CDR1 DFQATT and CDR2 SNEGSKA (reference sequence). The CDR3 reads CSARDRGNTGELFF. The CDR3 bases are TGCAGTGCTAGAGACAGGGGGAACACCGGGGAGCTGTTTTTT.

This clonotype showed up just a few times. V and J are TRBV7-9 and TRBJ2-7; D not resolved. Germline V gene sequence: CDR1 SEHNR, CDR2 FQNEAQ (reference sequence). The CDR3 sequence is 12 residues long. V dropped 1 base and J dropped 7 bases, with 8 bases sitting between them. The CDR3 nucleotides read TGTGCCAGCAGCTTAGAGGCGAATGAGCAGTACTTC. Amino acids: CASSLEANEQYF.

The chain uses TRBV20-1 and TRBJ2-4; TRBD2 matches 7 bases. J lost 7 bases, V lost 1 base, and 13 bases had no gene match. Germline CDR1 is DFQATT and CDR2 is SNEGSKA (reference sequence). The CDR3 has 16 amino acids. The CDR3 sequence is CSARGHGGLTGNIQYF. The DNA of the CDR3 is TGCAGTGCTAGAGGACACGGGGGACTAACTGGGAACATTCAGTACTTC.

CDR3 residues: CASSQDRGSVDTQYF. CDR3 sequence (DNA): TGTGCCAGCAGCCAAGACAGGGGCTCGGTAGATACGCAGTATTTT. The chain links TRBV11-2 to TRBJ2-3, with 8 bases matching TRBD1. The V gene end was trimmed by 5 bases and the J gene end by 5 bases; junction bases not matched to a gene: 9. The CDR3 length is 15 residues. The germline V gene has CDR1 SGHAT and CDR2 FQNNGV.

This clonotype was counted once. The CDR3 here is CASSEGTGGAYTEAFF. The CDR3 nucleotides are TGTGCCAGCAGCGAGGGGACAGGGGGCGCGTATACTGAAGCTTTCTTT. The V call is TRBV9, the J call TRBJ1-1, with 12 bases aligning to TRBD1. Germline V gene data show CDR1 as SGDLS and CDR2 as YYNGEE. V was pared by 3 bases and J by 5 bases, with 8 bases of the junction left unmatched. The CDR3 runs 16 residues.

V and J are TRBV29-1 and TRBJ2-7; D is possibly TRBD1 (6 bases). CDR1 and CDR2 from the germline V gene are SQVTM and ANQGSEA. Trimming took off 4 bases at V and 2 bases at J, with 12 bases between the two ends. The CDR3 loop spans 13 amino acids. CDR3 loop: CSVVRGDAYEQYF. The CDR3 region has the DNA TGCAGCGTTGTCAGGGGCGATGCCTACGAGCAGTACTTC.

The rearrangement joins TRBV21-1 to TRBJ2-4; the table assigns TRBD1, which was not confirmed against the DNA. The DNA end is a closer match to TRBJ2-5, so the J assignment may be wrong. TRBV21-1 is flagged as a pseudogene. CDR3 size: 14 residues. Here the CDR3 DNA reads TGTGCCAGCAGCAAAATGGGGCGTAAAGAGACCCAGTACTTC. It encodes CASSKMGRKETQYF.

This clonotype was observed a handful of times. A read error may account for a junction end that differs from germline. J is TRBJ2-1 and V is TRBV24-1; TRBD2 matches 10 bases. The CDR3 is 16 residues long. Germline V gene sequence: CDR1 KGHDR, CDR2 SFDVKD. CDR3 DNA sequence: TGTGCCACCAGTGATCGTACTAGCGGGATATCAAATGAGCAGTTTTTC. It is translated as CATSDRTSGISNEQFF.

The CDR3 region has the DNA TGTGCCAGCAGTTCGGTCGGCGCGGGGGGTACGGGGCAGTTCTTC. It encodes CASSSVGAGGTGQFF. The V gene is TRBV6-5, the J gene TRBJ2-1, with 8 bases aligning to TRBD2. CDR1 is MNHEY and CDR2 is SVGAGI in the germline V gene. The J segment lost 12 bases and the V segment lost 4 bases, leaving 14 bases of the junction unmatched. The CDR3 runs to 15 residues.

This clonotype was counted once. The chain recombines TRBV29-1 with TRBJ1-6; 8 nucleotides align to TRBD1. V shed 7 bases, J shed 13 bases, and the junction held 15 bases outside the gene matches. This CDR3 is built from 14 residues. Germline loops: CDR1 SQVTM, CDR2 ANQGSEA. The CDR3 DNA sequence: TGCAGCGAGAGACAGGGGCCCGTTAGGATGCCCCTCCACTTT. This sequence encodes CSERQGPVRMPLHF.

The CDR3 loop is CASRPLAGGRNNEQFF. The CDR3 DNA reads as TGTGCCAGCAGACCCCTAGCGGGAGGAAGGAACAATGAGCAGTTCTTC. The chain employs TRBV27 and TRBJ2-1; TRBD2 matches 11 bases. The junction had 9 bases not matched to a gene; V was cut back by 6 bases and J by 5 bases. CDR1 is MNHEY and CDR2 is SMNVEV in the germline V gene (reference sequence). CDR3 size: 16 residues.

The gene calls are TRBV12-3 or TRBV12-4 and TRBJ2-3, with D perhaps TRBD2 (6 bases). Trimming removed 7 bases at V and 7 bases at J, with 18 bases between. The CDR3 consists of 14 residues. The CDR3 sequence is CASTRGTAANTQYF. DNA for the CDR3: TGTGCCAGCACCCGGGGGACCGCGGCAAATACGCAGTATTTT.

J is TRBJ2-3 and V is TRBV7-9, with 7 bases fitting TRBD2. Germline V gene lookup returns CDR1 SEHNR and CDR2 FQNEAQ (reference sequence). This CDR3 comprises 17 residues. Trimming took 5 bases from V and 5 from J; bases not matched to a gene: 16. The CDR3 region is CASSQIRSWRERDTQYF. The DNA for the CDR3 is TGTGCCAGCAGCCAAATCAGGTCGTGGCGGGAGAGAGATACGCAGTATTTT.

The chain has TRBV6-5 and TRBJ1-2, with D possibly TRBD1 on 6 matching bases. Germline-derived CDR1 and CDR2 are MNHEY and SVGAGI. V lost 5 bases, J lost 4 bases, and 20 bases lay in between. The CDR3 is made up of 16 amino acids. CDR3 coding DNA: TGTGCCAGCAGTACACCGGACGACAGGAGGAGCTATGGCTACACCTTC. Protein sequence: CASSTPDDRRSYGYTF.

The chain employs TRBV20-1 and TRBJ2-7; TRBD1 matches at 7 bases. V shed 4 bases and J 1 base; nucleotides not matched to a gene: 7. Germline CDR1 reads DFQATT; CDR2 reads SNEGSKA (reference sequence). CDR3 size: 14 residues. CDR3 nucleotide sequence: TGCAGTGCTAAGGGACAGCTAGGGTCCTACGAGCAGTACTTC. Translated: CSAKGQLGSYEQYF.

The chain has TRBV27 and TRBJ2-7, with 10 positions matching TRBD2. Germline CDR1 and CDR2: MNHEY and SMNVEV (reference sequence). The CDR3 has 16 amino acids. The junction had 8 bases not matched to a gene; V was cut back by 5 bases and J by 1 base. The CDR3 sequence: CASSVVPSGRSYEQYF. As DNA, the CDR3 is TGTGCCAGCAGTGTCGTCCCTAGCGGGAGATCCTACGAGCAGTACTTC.

This clonotype appeared many times. The chain combines TRBV10-3 with TRBJ2-6; D ambiguous. V shed 9 bases and J shed 4 bases, with 7 bases lying between them. CDR1 and CDR2 from the germline V gene are ENHRY and SYGVKD. This CDR3 region has 12 residues. The CDR3 DNA reads TGTGCCATAGACTCGGGGGCCAACGTCCTGACTTTC. Its protein product is CAIDSGANVLTF.